The 20 T cell receptor beta chains in this list originate from one sample, sequenced in a study of cytomegalovirus exposure and HLA in healthy donors (dated by TCRdb to the late 2010s). The library was generated by the immunoSEQ multiplex PCR assay. The multiplex PCR relied on a mix of 60 forward primers for TCR Vbeta segments and 13 reverse primers for TCR Jbeta segments. The table was pulled from immuneACCESS by TCRdb, which kept in-frame rearrangements only. Such tables lose some clones; where checked, under half of the loss comes from unresolved V genes, and the rest has no known cause. This sample has some 130,000 clones in its table, and 80% of those were observed once. The top ten hold 2% to 2.5% of the sample. Material: PBMCs. The source of these receptors is a man in his thirties or forties in good health and CMV-seronegative.

The chain couples TRBV1 to TRBJ2-7; TRBD2, the table's D call, was not compared with the DNA. TRBV1 is deemed a pseudogene. This CDR3 is 17 amino acids long. CDR3 residues: CTSSQAGTSGISYEQYF. In DNA form, the CDR3 reads TGCACCAGCAGCCAAGCCGGGACTAGCGGGATCTCCTACGAGCAGTACTTC.

For the CDR3, the DNA is TGCGCCAGCAGTCACATTCCGGGACAGACTAACACTGAAGCTTTCTTT. Its protein product is CASSHIPGQTNTEAFF. V usage is TRBV23-1 and J usage is TRBJ1-1, with TRBD1 matching over 7 bases. TRBV23-1 is an ORF, with its function uncertain. With V trimmed by 3 bases and J by 2 bases, 9 bases remained unmatched. The CDR3 runs to 16 residues.

This clone appeared a few times. The rearrangement links TRBV28 to TRBJ1-5, with unresolved D. Germline assignment: CDR1 MDHEN and CDR2 SYDVKM. The CDR3 covers 11 residues. V dropped 10 bases and J dropped 1 base, with 5 bases sitting between them. The CDR3 here is CATSSNQPQHF. The DNA for the CDR3 is TGTGCCACGTCCAGCAATCAGCCCCAGCATTTT. Filled out from reference TRBV28 and TRBJ1-5, the complete variable domain reads DVKVTQSSRYLVKRTGEKVFLECVQDMDHENMFWYRQDPGLGLRLIYFSYDVKMKEKGDIPEGYSVSREKKERFSLILESASTNQTSMYLCATSSNQPQHFGDGTRLSIL.

The chain links TRBV2 to TRBJ2-7, with D perhaps TRBD2 (5 bases). CDR1 SNHLY and CDR2 FYNNEI come from the germline V gene. Deletions cut 7 bases from V and 4 bases from J, with 17 bases between. The CDR3 extends over 14 amino acids. The CDR3 region is CASTWAGRGYEQYF. The DNA of the CDR3 is TGTGCCAGCACCTGGGCTGGTCGGGGTTACGAGCAGTACTTC.

This clone appeared once. Relative to the germline gene, one junction end is altered; a read error may explain this. The chain combines TRBV19 with TRBJ2-3; D ambiguous. Germline V lookup: CDR1 LNHDA, CDR2 SQIVND (reference sequence). The CDR3 length is 14 residues. For the CDR3, the DNA is TGTGCCGGTAGTATGGCAGGAAGCACAGATACGCAGTATTTT. Residues: CAGSMAGSTDTQYF.

Many counts were recorded for this clone. V and J are TRBV19 and TRBJ1-2, with D hard to call. Per the germline V gene, CDR1 is LNHDA and CDR2 is SQIVND (reference sequence). This CDR3 region has 12 residues. Between the trimmed V and J ends, which lost 5 bases and 5 bases, there was a span of 9 bases. The CDR3 reads CASSVGAYGYTF. The CDR3 region has the DNA TGTGCCAGTAGTGTGGGAGCTTATGGCTACACCTTC.

The chain carries TRBV28 and TRBJ2-5, with 7 bases lining up with TRBD1. CDR1 and CDR2 from the germline V gene are MDHEN and SYDVKM. V shed 6 bases and J 4 bases; nucleotides not matched to a gene: 8. The CDR3 is 14 amino acids. The CDR3 loop reads CASRTRTGSETQYF. The CDR3 nucleotides are TGTGCCAGCAGGACACGGACAGGCTCAGAGACCCAGTACTTC.

CDR3: CASSLGHAERRETQYF. CDR3 in DNA: TGTGCCAGCAGCTTAGGACACGCCGAGAGACGGGAGACCCAGTACTTC. The genes are TRBV7-2 and TRBJ2-5; D gene ambiguous. Trimming pared 1 base from V and 5 bases from J, leaving 17 bases between. The germline CDR1 and CDR2 sequences are SGHTA and FQGNSA. The CDR3 covers 16 residues.

The CDR3 protein is CASSFRGYGYTF. The CDR3 region has the DNA TGTGCCAGCAGTTTCCGGGGCTATGGCTACACCTTC. The rearrangement links TRBV28 to TRBJ1-2; D unclear. Germline V lookup: CDR1 MDHEN, CDR2 SYDVKM. This CDR3 spans 12 amino acids. The ends were cut back, 3 bases at V and 4 bases at J, with 6 bases in the middle.

The chain links TRBV19 to TRBJ2-7, with TRBD1 as a possible D gene (6 bases). The CDR3 covers 15 residues. The V end was cut by 3 bases, the J end by 6 bases, with 18 bases between. The germline gives CDR1 LNHDA, CDR2 SQIVND (reference sequence). For the CDR3, the DNA is TGTGCCAGTAGTATGGGGACAAGAGGGTCGGGCGAGCAGTACTTC. Encoded protein: CASSMGTRGSGEQYF. Full variable domain (remainder filled in from reference TRBV19 and TRBJ2-7): DGGITQSPKYLFRKEGQNVTLSCEQNLNHDAMYWYRQDPGQGLRLIYYSQIVNDFQKGDIAEGYSVSREKKESFPLTVTSAQKNPTAFYLCASSMGTRGSGEQYFGPGTRLTVT.

The chain employs TRBV6-4 and TRBJ2-1; 7 nucleotides line up with TRBD1. V lost 1 base and J lost 6; bases outside the gene matches: 12. Germline V CDR1 and CDR2: MRHNA, SNTAGT. This CDR3 has 17 amino acids. CDR3 loop: CASSDFPWVTGINEQFF. For the CDR3, the DNA is TGTGCCAGCAGTGACTTCCCGTGGGTGACAGGGATCAATGAGCAGTTCTTC.

This clone came up a few times. The chain joins TRBV13 to TRBJ1-2; D remains ambiguous. The germline V gene encodes CDR1 PRHDT and CDR2 FYEKMQ (reference sequence). Trimming took off 5 bases at V and 4 bases at J, with 17 bases between the two ends. The length of the CDR3 is 15 residues. The CDR3, as DNA: TGTGCCAGCAGCGTGGGCCCCGCCACCTCCTATGGCTACACCTTC. Translated: CASSVGPATSYGYTF.

The chain carries TRBV5-6 and TRBJ2-1; 8 bases align to TRBD2. V lost 4 bases to trimming and J lost 9 bases; unmatched junction nucleotides: 9. This CDR3 contains 14 residues. Looked up from germline, CDR1 is SGHDT and CDR2 is YYEEEE. This chain's CDR3 is CASSLASLAGEQFF. As DNA, the CDR3 is TGTGCCAGCAGCCTCGCGAGTCTAGCGGGTGAGCAGTTCTTC.

The chain is built from TRBV27 and TRBJ1-3; tentatively, D is TRBD1 (5 bases). Per germline, CDR1 MNHEY and CDR2 SMNVEV (reference sequence). The CDR3 extends over 13 amino acids. V lost 7 bases, J lost 6 bases, and 13 bases lay in between. The CDR3 coding sequence is TGTGCCAGCATGGGGCTTTTGGAAAACACCATATATTTT. It translates to CASMGLLENTIYF.

The rearrangement links TRBV27 to TRBJ2-1, with 11 bases lining up with TRBD2. Looked up from germline, CDR1 is MNHEY and CDR2 is SMNVEV (reference sequence). V trimming: 6 bases; J trimming: 8 bases; junction bases outside the gene matches: 9. The CDR3 is 15 residues long. CDR3 coding DNA: TGTGCCAGCAGCCTTCAACTAGCGGGAGAATATGAGCAGTTCTTC. Amino acid sequence: CASSLQLAGEYEQFF.

V and J are TRBV21-1 and TRBJ2-4; the DNA was not used to check the table's D call, TRBD1. TRBV21-1 is classified as a pseudogene. The CDR3 is made up of 14 amino acids. CDR3 sequence: CASTTVDIKSIQYF. CDR3 DNA: TGTGCCAGCACAACCGTCGACATAAAAAGCATTCAGTACTTC.

The table lists this clone with a few counts. One end of the junction does not line up with germline, which may come from a read error. The chain recombines TRBV5-4 with TRBJ2-6; 9 bases align to TRBD2. Germline CDR1 is SGHNT and CDR2 is YYREEE (reference sequence). CDR3 length: 17 residues. The CDR3: CASSQGTSSSGANVLTF. Here the CDR3 DNA reads TGCGCCAGCAGCCAAGGGACTAGCAGCTCTGGGGCCAACGTCCTGACTTTC.

The chain combines TRBV18 with TRBJ2-6; 11 bases are shared with TRBD1. Trimming cost V 3 bases and J 1 base; bases outside gene matches: 11. This CDR3 is built from 20 residues. Germline V gene sequence: CDR1 KGHSH, CDR2 LQKENI. CDR3 nucleotides: TGTGCCAGCTCACCCCGGACAGGGGGCGTTGGTAGGTCTGGGGCCAACGTCCTGACTTTC. Translating gives CASSPRTGGVGRSGANVLTF.

This rearrangement joins TRBV11-3 to TRBJ2-1, with 12 positions matching TRBD2. The germline V gene encodes CDR1 SGHNT and CDR2 YENEEA. This CDR3 spans 15 amino acids. The ends lost 6 bases at V and 3 bases at J; junction bases unmatched: 3. CDR3 DNA: TGTGCCAGCAGTTCACTAGCGGGAGGCTACAATGAGCAGTTCTTC. Its protein product is CASSSLAGGYNEQFF.

The V and J genes are TRBV11-2 and TRBJ2-1, with D possibly matching TRBD2 (5 bases). CDR1 is SGHAT, CDR2 FQNNGV, per germline. The CDR3 has 16 amino acids. V shed 0 bases and J shed 3 bases, with 12 bases lying between them. As DNA, the CDR3 is TGTGCCAGCAGCTTAGAACTTACCGGGATCTACAATGAGCAGTTCTTC. It encodes CASSLELTGIYNEQFF.